The 11 T cell receptor beta chains below all came from one sample that was sequenced in a study of blood T cell repertoires in COVID-19 (dated by TCRdb to 2018 to 2020). The receptor library was made with the immunoSEQ multiplex PCR assay. The table was pulled from immuneACCESS by TCRdb, which kept in-frame rearrangements only. Such tables lose some clones; where checked, under half of the loss comes from unresolved V genes, and the rest has no known cause. The sample table lists a few hundred thousand clones, about 85% of them with a count of one. About 3% of the sample goes to the ten largest clones. The source material was peripheral blood. Receptors were obtained from a man aged 45-65 years who had recovered from COVID-19.

The chain links TRBV14 to TRBJ2-5; no firm D call. CDR1 and CDR2 (germline): SGHDN, FVKESK. The CDR3 covers 12 residues. V shed 1 base and J shed 4 bases, with 4 bases lying between them. This chain's CDR3 is CASSQVLETQYF. The CDR3 DNA reads as TGTGCCAGCAGCCAAGTCTTAGAGACCCAGTACTTC.

The chain employs TRBV7-2 and TRBJ1-1, with 11 nucleotides matching TRBD1. Trimming at V came to 6 bases and at J to 0 bases, leaving 6 bases not matched to a gene. The CDR3 contains 16 residues. Per the germline V gene, CDR1 is SGHTA and CDR2 is FQGNSA. CDR3 sequence (DNA): TGTGCCAGCAGTCGGACAGGGGGCATCATGAACACTGAAGCTTTCTTT. It yields the protein CASSRTGGIMNTEAFF.

The V gene is TRBV7-2, the J gene TRBJ1-1; possibly TRBD1 for D (6 bases). V lost 0 bases and J lost 5, with 13 bases in between. Germline-derived CDR1 and CDR2 are SGHTA and FQGNSA. The CDR3 has 15 residues. CDR3 sequence reads: CASSLADLGGTEAFF. CDR3 nucleotides: TGTGCCAGCAGCTTAGCGGATTTAGGGGGAACTGAAGCTTTCTTT. The full variable domain, with the rest looked up from reference TRBV7-2 and TRBJ1-1, is GAGVSQSPSNKVTEKGKDVELRCDPISGHTALYWYRQSLGQGLEFLIYFQGNSAPDKSGLPSDRFSAERTGGSVSTLTIQRTQQEDSAVYLCASSLADLGGTEAFFGQGTRLTVV.

V gene TRBV11-2 combines with J gene TRBJ1-5; maybe TRBD1 (5 bases). CDR1 and CDR2 from the germline V gene are SGHAT and FQNNGV. Trimming left V 3 bases short and J 3 bases short, with 6 bases between. The CDR3 is made up of 13 amino acids. The CDR3 nucleotides read TGTGCCAGCAGCTTCAGGGTCAATCAGCCCCAGCATTTT. The encoded protein is CASSFRVNQPQHF. Full variable domain (rest looked up from reference TRBV11-2 and TRBJ1-5): EAGVAQSPRYKIIEKRQSVAFWCNPISGHATLYWYQQILGQGPKLLIQFQNNGVVDDSQLPKDRFSAERLKGVDSTLKIQPAKLEDSAVYLCASSFRVNQPQHFGDGTRLSIL.

The J gene is TRBJ2-2, the V gene TRBV5-4; TRBD1 aligns across 7 bases. V gave up 3 bases and J gave up 3 bases; unmatched junction bases: 5. The CDR3 consists of 15 residues. CDR1 and CDR2 from the germline V gene are SGHNT and YYREEE (reference sequence). CDR3 DNA sequence: TGTGCCAGCAGCTCGCTCGACAGGGACACCGGGGAGCTGTTTTTT. Its protein product is CASSSLDRDTGELFF.

In its sample, this clone was seen a few times. The chain combines TRBV11-2 with TRBJ2-7; 11 nucleotides align to TRBD1. Per germline, CDR1 SGHAT and CDR2 FQNNGV. J lost 2 bases, V lost 5 bases, and 5 bases had no gene match. The CDR3 covers 15 residues. The CDR3 loop reads CASSAPGQGAYEQYF. In DNA, the CDR3 is TGTGCCAGCAGCGCACCGGGACAGGGGGCCTACGAGCAGTACTTC. The whole variable domain, filled in from reference TRBV11-2 and TRBJ2-7, reads EAGVAQSPRYKIIEKRQSVAFWCNPISGHATLYWYQQILGQGPKLLIQFQNNGVVDDSQLPKDRFSAERLKGVDSTLKIQPAKLEDSAVYLCASSAPGQGAYEQYFGPGTRLTVT.

This chain uses TRBV3-1 (or the pseudogene TRBV3-2) with TRBJ2-5; D gene unclear. The CDR3 is made up of 14 amino acids. V was clipped by 2 bases and J by 2 bases, with 9 bases between them. CDR1 and CDR2 (germline): LGHDT, YNNKEL (reference sequence). In nucleotides, the CDR3 is TGTGCCAGCAGCCAACGGAAGAGGCAAGAGACCCAGTACTTC. This codes for CASSQRKRQETQYF.

This sequence joins TRBV19 and TRBJ2-3, with 7 bases aligning to TRBD1. V trimming: 4 bases; J trimming: 2 bases; junction bases outside the gene matches: 9. The CDR3 covers 16 residues. The germline V gene has CDR1 LNHDA and CDR2 SQIVND (reference sequence). The CDR3 loop reads CASSTAPRGNTDTQYF. The DNA of the CDR3 is TGTGCCAGTAGTACAGCCCCCAGGGGGAACACAGATACGCAGTATTTT.

This chain links TRBV28 with TRBJ2-5; 7 nucleotides line up with TRBD1. The trim removed 6 bases at V and 3 bases at J, leaving 7 bases unmatched. The CDR3 has 14 amino acids. Germline V lookup: CDR1 MDHEN, CDR2 SYDVKM. CDR3 DNA sequence: TGTGCCAGCAGCACGACAGGGACCGAAGAGACCCAGTACTTC. Protein: CASSTTGTEETQYF.

This clone has a single count. The sample contains more than one DNA sequence encoding this CDR3. The V call is TRBV7-2, the J call TRBJ1-3, with D hard to call. The CDR3 length is 14 residues. V was trimmed by 5 bases and J by 1 base, leaving 9 bases between them. The germline V gene has CDR1 SGHTA and CDR2 FQGNSA. The CDR3 sequence: CASSRRGSGNTIYF. CDR3 nucleotides: TGTGCCAGCAGCCGGAGAGGGTCTGGAAACACCATATATTTT.

V and J are TRBV7-9 and TRBJ2-7; maybe TRBD1 (6 bases). This CDR3 region has 14 residues. Germline V gives CDR1 SEHNR, CDR2 FQNEAQ (reference sequence). V gave up 10 bases and J gave up 2 bases, with 18 bases separating them. CDR3 DNA sequence: TGTGCCACCCAAGGGGGACAACTTCCCTACGAGCAGTACTTC. Translation gives CATQGGQLPYEQYF.